This T cell receptor beta chain originates from a study of blood T cells in healthy people across ages. CDR3 length: 15 residues. Per germline, CDR1 DFQATT and CDR2 SNEGSKA (reference sequence). General study results and limits: Per million T cells, TCR beta diversity dropped roughly linearly as age increased.

Then a second PCR, running roughly 7 to 12 cycles, was carried out with a sample-barcoded 5' primer and a J-beta primer mix. Unique molecular identifiers of 12 random nucleotides labeled each cDNA. In TCRdb, the 5' RACE reads were re-called with MiXCR into one record per CDR3 protein. Of some 1,500,000 distinct CDR3 sequences in the sample, roughly 43% were seen once. As to this clonotype: As yet, its antigen is unknown. At one end, the junction sequence differs from germline, possibly due to a read error.

Russia was home to the donors, healthy Caucasian individuals aged about 6 to 90. Isolated per sample were at least 7 million PBMCs. The TCR comes from a woman aged 18-29 years in good health. The sample consisted of blood. The chain has TRBV20-1 and TRBJ2-5; 13 bases map to TRBD2. The CDR3: CSASTSGGVQETQYF. DNA for the CDR3: TGCAGTGCTAGCACTAGCGGGGGGGTCCAAGAGACTCAGTACTTC.